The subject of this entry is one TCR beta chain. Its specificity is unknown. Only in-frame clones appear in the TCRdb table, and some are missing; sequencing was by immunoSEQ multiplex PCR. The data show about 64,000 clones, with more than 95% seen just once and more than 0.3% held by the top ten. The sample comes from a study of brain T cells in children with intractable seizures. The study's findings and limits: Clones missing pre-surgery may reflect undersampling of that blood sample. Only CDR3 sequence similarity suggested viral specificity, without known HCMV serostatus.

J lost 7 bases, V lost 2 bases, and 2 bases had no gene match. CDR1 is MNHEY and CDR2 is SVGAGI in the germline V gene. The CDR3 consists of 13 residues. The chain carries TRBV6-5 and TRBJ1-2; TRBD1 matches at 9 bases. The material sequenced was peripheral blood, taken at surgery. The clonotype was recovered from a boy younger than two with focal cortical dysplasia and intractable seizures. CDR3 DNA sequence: TGTGCCAGCAGTTACCTGACAGGGGGTGGCTACACCTTC. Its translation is CASSYLTGGGYTF.